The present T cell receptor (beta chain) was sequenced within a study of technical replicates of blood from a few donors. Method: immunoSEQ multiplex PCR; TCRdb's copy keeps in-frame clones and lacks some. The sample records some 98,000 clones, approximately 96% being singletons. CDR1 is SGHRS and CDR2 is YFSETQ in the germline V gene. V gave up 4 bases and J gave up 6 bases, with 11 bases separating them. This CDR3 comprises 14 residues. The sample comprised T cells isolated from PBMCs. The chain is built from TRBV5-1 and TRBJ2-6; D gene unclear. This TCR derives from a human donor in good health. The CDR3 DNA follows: TGCGCCAGCAGCGGAGAGGCGGAGGCCAACGTCCTGACTTTC. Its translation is CASSGEAEANVLTF.